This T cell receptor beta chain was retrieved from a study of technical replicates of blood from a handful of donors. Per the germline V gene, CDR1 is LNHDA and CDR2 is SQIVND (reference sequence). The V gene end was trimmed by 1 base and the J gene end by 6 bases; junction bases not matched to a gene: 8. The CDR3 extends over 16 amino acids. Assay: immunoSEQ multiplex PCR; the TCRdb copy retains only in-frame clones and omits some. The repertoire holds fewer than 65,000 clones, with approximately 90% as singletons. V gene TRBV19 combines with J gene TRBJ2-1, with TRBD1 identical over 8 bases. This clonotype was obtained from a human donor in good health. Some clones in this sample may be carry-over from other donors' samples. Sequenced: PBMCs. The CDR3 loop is CASSIVAGGSINEQFF. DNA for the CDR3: TGTGCCAGTAGTATAGTGGCAGGGGGCTCAATCAATGAGCAGTTCTTC.